This T cell receptor beta chain was captured by sequencing in a study of blood T cell repertoires in COVID-19. Study in general: Sample material is recorded as cDNA or gDNA derived from T cells, B-cell-depleted T cells, or PBMCs.

Followed longitudinally, the Seattle patients had been enrolled during active infection. The CDR3 has 14 residues. V lost 4 bases and J 1 base, leaving 11 bases between the germline ends. CDR1 and CDR2 (germline): SGHKS, YYEKEE (reference sequence). Per the authors' pipeline: Reference gene primer amplification gave estimated nucleated cell counts. Method: immunoSEQ multiplex PCR; TCRdb's copy keeps in-frame clones and lacks some. D and trimming come from the DNA, and the V and J calls and clone size come from that table. The sample has some 220,000 clones, approximately 85% seen once. The material sequenced was peripheral blood. This TCR was recovered from a man aged 45-60 years with COVID-19, enrolled during active disease. The rearrangement uses TRBV5-5 and TRBJ2-5; D may be TRBD1 (6 bases). The CDR3, as DNA: TGTGCCAGCAGCCAGGGGTGGGGCCAAGAGACCCAGTACTTC. Amino acids: CASSQGWGQETQYF. Variable domain in full (rest from reference TRBV5-5 and TRBJ2-5): DAGVTQSPTHLIKTRGQQVTLRCSPISGHKSVSWYQQVLGQGPQFIFQYYEKEERGRGNFPDRFSARQFPNYSSELNVNALLLGDSALYLCASSQGWGQETQYFGPGTRLLVL.